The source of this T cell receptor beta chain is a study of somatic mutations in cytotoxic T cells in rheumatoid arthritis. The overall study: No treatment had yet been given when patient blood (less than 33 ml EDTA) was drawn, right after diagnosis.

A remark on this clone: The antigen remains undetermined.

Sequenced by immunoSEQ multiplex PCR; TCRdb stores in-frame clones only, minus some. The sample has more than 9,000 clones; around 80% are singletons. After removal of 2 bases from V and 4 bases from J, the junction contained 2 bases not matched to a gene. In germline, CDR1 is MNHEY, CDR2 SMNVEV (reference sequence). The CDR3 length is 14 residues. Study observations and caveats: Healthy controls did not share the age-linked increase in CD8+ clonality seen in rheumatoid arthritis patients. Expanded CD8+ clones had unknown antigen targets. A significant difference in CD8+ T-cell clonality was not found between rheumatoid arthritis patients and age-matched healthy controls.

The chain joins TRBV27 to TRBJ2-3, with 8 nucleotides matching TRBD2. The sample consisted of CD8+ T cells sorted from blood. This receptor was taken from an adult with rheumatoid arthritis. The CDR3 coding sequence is TGTGCCAGCAGTTTAAGGGGACTAGCAGATACGCAGTATTTT. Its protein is CASSLRGLADTQYF.